This T cell receptor beta chain was recorded in a study of Ad26.COV2.S vaccination and SARS-CoV-2 variants. Treatment described: around 19 received Ad26.COV2.S at low or high dose, single or two shots; 5 received placebo; per-sample allocation not given. Samples came from day 63 after the first vaccine or placebo injection. The sample came from a Boston adult aged 18-55 years. Sequencing used immunoSEQ multiplex PCR; TCRdb keeps in-frame clones, though not all of them. The sample gives hundreds of thousands of clones, around 86% of which show up once; roughly 3.2% is in the top ten. This CDR3 contains 12 residues. The V end was cut by 2 bases, the J end by 9 bases, with 8 bases between. Study findings and constraints: Non-spike TCR breadth was similar in vaccine and placebo recipients.

On this clone: Its matching antigen is unknown.

This TCR was recovered from a person aged 18-65 years who received the Ad26.COV2.S COVID-19 vaccine or a placebo. The chain employs TRBV12-3 or TRBV12-4 and TRBJ2-1; perhaps TRBD2 as D (5 bases). Sequencing was performed on peripheral blood, taken in a trial of Ad26.COV2.S vaccine versus placebo. CDR3 in DNA: TGTGCCAGCAGTTTAATCGGGGTTGAGCAGTTCTTC. Translated: CASSLIGVEQFF.